The rows below give T cell receptor beta chains drawn from one sample of a study of blood T cell repertoires in COVID-19. The protocol was immunoSEQ multiplex PCR, while the TCRdb copy is restricted to in-frame clones and leaves out a portion. The sample lists hundreds of thousands of clones; around nine tenths were seen once. The sample was peripheral blood. Receptors were obtained from a woman aged 18-29 years who had recovered from COVID-19. Each CDR3 is given with its conserved first and last residue. The D gene is left open where the match is weak. A clone size is listed for some rows: how often the clone was seen (once, few, many), or a class if it is expanded.

j_call | clone_size | v_call | d_call | cdr3_length | cdr3_nt | cdr3_aa
TRBJ1-5 | once | TRBV6-2/TRBV6-3 | TRBD1 | 18 | TGTGCCAGCAGTTATCCTACTACCGGGACAGCTAGCAATCAGCCCCAGCATTTT | CASSYPTTGTASNQPQHF
TRBJ1-3 | NA | TRBV3-1/TRBV3-2 | TRBD1 | 13 | TGTGCCAGCAGCCCAACAGGGGAAAACACCATATATTTT | CASSPTGENTIYF
TRBJ2-1 | NA | TRBV28 | TRBD1 | 14 | TGTGCCAGCAGTCCGGACAGGGGCGGCAATGAGCAGTTCTTC | CASSPDRGGNEQFF
TRBJ2-5 | NA | TRBV7-2 | NA | 12 | TGTGCCAGCAGCCACTACCCGGGGACCCAGTACTTC | CASSHYPGTQYF
TRBJ2-3 | NA | TRBV4-3 | NA | 16 | TGCGCCAGCAGCCAAGGGCGGGGACTTGGAACAGATACGCAGTATTTT | CASSQGRGLGTDTQYF
TRBJ1-4 | NA | TRBV18 | TRBD1 | 16 | TGTGCCAGCTCACCACAGGGGGCATCCAAAGATGAAAAACTGTTTTTT | CASSPQGASKDEKLFF
TRBJ2-5 | NA | TRBV7-9 | NA | 15 | TGTGCCAGCAGCGCAATGGGGGACTTCCAAGAGACCCAGTACTTC | CASSAMGDFQETQYF
TRBJ1-2 | NA | TRBV27 | NA | 13 | TGTGCCAGCAGTTTAAGAGCTAACTATGGCTACACCTTC | CASSLRANYGYTF
TRBJ2-1 | NA | TRBV11-2 | NA | 14 | TGTGCCAGCAGCTTAACCCGGCGGCGCAATGAGCAGTTCTTC | CASSLTRRRNEQFF
TRBJ2-3 | NA | TRBV27 | TRBD1 | 20 | TGTGCCAGCAGTTTAGGGCCGGGACAGGGGGCTTATGAGGGCACAGATACGCAGTATTTT | CASSLGPGQGAYEGTDTQYF
TRBJ2-1 | NA | TRBV6-2/TRBV6-3 | TRBD2 | 17 | TGTGCCAGCATCCCGAGGCCCGGGACTAGCGCCTACAATGAGCAGTTCTTC | CASIPRPGTSAYNEQFF
TRBJ2-3 | NA | TRBV28 | TRBD2 | 15 | TGTGCCAGCACTCCAGGCGGGAGTGGGTCAGATACGCAGTATTTT | CASTPGGSGSDTQYF
TRBJ1-2 | NA | TRBV9 | TRBD1 | 14 | TGTGCCAGCAGAGGACAGGGGGTATTCCATGGCTACACCTTC | CASRGQGVFHGYTF
TRBJ2-2 | NA | TRBV11-3 | NA | 13 | TGTGCCAGCAGCTTACAGAACACCGGGGAGCTGTTTTTT | CASSLQNTGELFF
TRBJ2-3 | NA | TRBV4-3 | TRBD2 | 18 | TGCGCCAGCAGCCCCCGTGGAGCGGGAGGGCCTGGCCCAGATACGCAGTATTTT | CASSPRGAGGPGPDTQYF
TRBJ2-3 | NA | TRBV5-5 | NA | 12 | TGTGCCAGCAGTAGCAACACAGATACGCAGTATTTT | CASSSNTDTQYF
TRBJ2-5 | NA | TRBV6-5 | NA | 12 | TGTGCCAGCAGGGGGGCCCAAGAGACCCAGTACTTC | CASRGAQETQYF
TRBJ2-5 | NA | TRBV7-9 | TRBD1 | 15 | TGTGCCAGCAGCCACCGACAGGGACCCCAAGAGACCCAGTACTTC | CASSHRQGPQETQYF
TRBJ2-3 | NA | TRBV18 | NA | 15 | TGTGCCAGCTTCACCGGTCACCAAAACACAGATACGCAGTATTTT | CASFTGHQNTDTQYF
TRBJ1-2 | NA | TRBV5-6 | NA | 16 | TGTGCCAGCAGCTTGGCCCTTTGGACGGACAACCATGGCTACACCTTC | CASSLALWTDNHGYTF
TRBJ2-1 | NA | TRBV6-4 | TRBD2 | 15 | TGTGCCAGCAGTGATCCCCGACTAGCGCTTCGTGAGCAGTTCTTC | CASSDPRLALREQFF
TRBJ1-1 | NA | TRBV6-5 | TRBD1 | 14 | TGTGCCAGCAGTTACCGACAGGGCGACACTGAAGCTTTCTTT | CASSYRQGDTEAFF
TRBJ1-3 | NA | TRBV19 | NA | 17 | TGTGCCAGTAGTCCCCTGGGCCGGGGTAACTCTGGAAACACCATATATTTT | CASSPLGRGNSGNTIYF
TRBJ1-4 | NA | TRBV4-3 | TRBD1 | 19 | TGCGCCAGCAGCCAAGGGCGACGGACAGGATTCCCAACTAATGAAAAACTGTTTTTT | CASSQGRRTGFPTNEKLFF
TRBJ2-5 | NA | TRBV20-1 | NA | 11 | TGCAGTGCTACACAGAGAGAGACCCAGTACTTC | CSATQRETQYF
TRBJ1-1 | once | TRBV15 | NA | 13 | TGTGCCACCAGCAGGGGGCTGATCACTGAAGCTTTCTTT | CATSRGLITEAFF